This entry features one T cell receptor (beta chain) sequence. The junction departs from the called germline gene at one end, perhaps through a read error. This specimen comes from a study of tumor and adjacent non-tumor tissue in lung cancer. In the study overall: There were 12 adenocarcinoma, a couple of squamous cell carcinoma and 1 small cell lung cancer cases. The patients, about nine men and several women, were roughly 30 to 76 with stage I to III disease.

CDR1 MDHEN and CDR2 SYDVKM come from the germline V gene. There are 13 residues in the CDR3. No cell sorting was done before RNA was extracted from the tissue. This non-tumor lung sample came from over 3 cm beyond the tumor edge. The library came from three nested PCR rounds adapted from ARM-PCR protocols. TCRdb itself ran the multiplex PCR reads through MiXCR, one entry per CDR3 protein. Of over 35,000 distinct CDR3 sequences detected, more than 50% appear once; the ten largest clones hold roughly 42%. This TCR derives from a man aged 50 to 59 with non-small cell lung cancer. Specimen: distant non-tumor lung tissue. This chain joins TRBV28 and TRBJ1-1; D unresolved. DNA for the CDR3: TGTGTCAGCAGTTTCTACCTCGGGACTGAAGCTTTCTTT. Protein: CVSSFYLGTEAFF.